Listed below are T cell receptor beta chains from one sample, sequenced in a study of shared T cell receptors in the human thymus. The protocol was immunoSEQ multiplex PCR, while the TCRdb copy is restricted to in-frame clones and leaves out a portion. The sample has roughly 500,000 clones, 70% to 80% seen once. These data are also associated with another study on human thymus T cells.

The sequenced sample consisted of thymocytes. Receptors originate from a boy under two years old with a congenital heart defect. Both conserved end residues are part of each CDR3. The order of the fields is V gene, clone size, D gene, J gene, CDR3 DNA, CDR3 protein. A D gene is named only where the DNA matches it firmly. Clone size, where shown, is once, few, many, or a class for clones that have expanded.

v_gene: TRBV19; abundance: NA; d_gene: TRBD1; j_gene: TRBJ2-5; CDR3nt: TGTGCCAGTAGCCCGGGACAGGGAGCAGAGACCCAGTACTTC; CDR3aa: CASSPGQGAETQYF
v_gene: TRBV11-2; abundance: NA; d_gene: NA; j_gene: TRBJ2-7; CDR3nt: TGTGCCAGCAGCTCCCCGGGGACACAGTACGAGCAGTACTTC; CDR3aa: CASSSPGTQYEQYF
v_gene: TRBV5-1; abundance: few; d_gene: TRBD2; j_gene: TRBJ2-2; CDR3nt: TGCGCCAGCAGGTCTCTGGCGGGAGGGTTCGGGGAGCTGTTTTTT; CDR3aa: CASRSLAGGFGELFF
v_gene: TRBV30; abundance: NA; d_gene: NA; j_gene: TRBJ1-5; CDR3nt: TGTGCGTGTGGGGATGCGGGGAATCAGCCCCAGCATTTT; CDR3aa: CACGDAGNQPQHF
v_gene: TRBV10-3; abundance: NA; d_gene: TRBD2; j_gene: TRBJ2-7; CDR3nt: TGTGCCATCAGTGGGCCCGGTTCGAGCGGGAAACACGAGCAGTACTTC; CDR3aa: CAISGPGSSGKHEQYF
v_gene: TRBV7-9; abundance: few; d_gene: TRBD1; j_gene: TRBJ2-5; CDR3nt: TGTGCCAGCAGCTTAGTACCCGACAGGGGTCAAGAGACCCAGTACTTC; CDR3aa: CASSLVPDRGQETQYF
v_gene: TRBV7-3; abundance: NA; d_gene: TRBD2; j_gene: TRBJ2-3; CDR3nt: TGTGCCAGCAGCCCCTTAGCGGGACGTGCCACAGATACGCAGTATTTT; CDR3aa: CASSPLAGRATDTQYF
v_gene: TRBV6-5; abundance: NA; d_gene: NA; j_gene: TRBJ2-7; CDR3nt: NA; CDR3aa: CASSFAGGIYEQYF
v_gene: TRBV12-5; abundance: NA; d_gene: NA; j_gene: TRBJ1-1; CDR3nt: TGTGCTAGTGGTTTGACCCTTCGACAGGCGAGCACTGAAGCTTTCTTT; CDR3aa: CASGLTLRQASTEAFF
v_gene: TRBV28; abundance: once; d_gene: NA; j_gene: TRBJ2-1; CDR3nt: TGTGCCAGCAGTTACAGGGTCCGCTCCTACAATGAGCAGTTCTTC; CDR3aa: CASSYRVRSYNEQFF
v_gene: TRBV19; abundance: few; d_gene: TRBD1; j_gene: TRBJ1-1; CDR3nt: TGTGCCAGTCTAGGGGACAGGCCCGACACTGAAGCTTTCTTT; CDR3aa: CASLGDRPDTEAFF